This note documents a single T cell receptor (beta chain) sequence. Its antigen is not identified. Using constant-segment primers, 5'RACE produced TCR alpha and TCR beta cDNA libraries carrying sample barcodes and UMIs. TCRdb analysed the 5' RACE reads with MiXCR anew, one entry per CDR3 protein. The repertoire holds hundreds of thousands of distinct CDR3 sequences, with roughly a fifth as singletons. This specimen belongs to a study of T-cell memory formation after mild COVID-19. General observations from the study: Several responding clones turned up in pre-infection memory, indicating that cross-reactive memory may have taken part.

CDR1 and CDR2 (germline): SGHNT, YENEEA. V was cut by 0 bases and J by 0 bases, with 8 bases left in between. CDR3 length: 15 amino acids. The chain recombines TRBV11-3 with TRBJ2-5; D ambiguous. Material for sequencing was PBMCs or a T cell subset sorted from them (not recorded which). The sequence was collected from an adult woman who had mild COVID-19 (a few samples of this study predate the infection). Cell type and time point are not known. This CDR3 reads CASSLDNIHQETQYF. The CDR3 coding sequence is TGTGCCAGCAGCTTAGATAACATACACCAAGAGACCCAGTACTTC.